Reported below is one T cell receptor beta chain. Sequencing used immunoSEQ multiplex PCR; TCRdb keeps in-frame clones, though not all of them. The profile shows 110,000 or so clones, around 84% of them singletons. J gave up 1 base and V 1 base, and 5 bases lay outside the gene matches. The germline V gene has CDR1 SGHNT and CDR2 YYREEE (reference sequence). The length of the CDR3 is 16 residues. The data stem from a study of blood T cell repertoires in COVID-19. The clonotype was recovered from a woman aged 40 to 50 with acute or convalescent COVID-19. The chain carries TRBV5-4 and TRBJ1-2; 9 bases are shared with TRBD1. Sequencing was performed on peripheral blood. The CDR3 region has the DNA TGTGCCAGCAGCTTGTGGGACAGGGCTTTTAACTATGGCTACACCTTC. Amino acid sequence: CASSLWDRAFNYGYTF.